Listed here are 2 T cell receptor beta chains from one sample, sequenced in a study of shared clonotypes between healthy human individuals (TCRdb year 2020). Library preparation used the immunoSEQ multiplex PCR assay. TCRdb holds this immuneACCESS table with in-frame rearrangements only. Some clones are missing; in checked studies, unresolved V genes explain under half, and the rest has no known cause. This sample is represented by about 1 million clones; about 70% of them were singletons. The ten largest clonotypes hold approximately 1.5% of the sample. The sample comprised memory CD4+ T cells sorted from blood. The meaning of the sample's cell subset or site label: CD45RA-negative fraction. Receptors were obtained from a man between 18 and 35 years old in good health.

This chain uses TRBV9 with TRBJ2-7, with TRBD2 matching over 9 bases. Germline trimming cut 2 bases from V and 5 bases from J; bases unmatched to any gene: 5. CDR1 and CDR2 (germline): SGDLS, YYNGEE. This CDR3 region has 14 residues. CDR3 amino acids: CASSVNSGRDEQYF. The CDR3 DNA reads as TGTGCCAGCAGCGTTAATAGCGGGAGAGACGAGCAGTACTTC.

The rearrangement joins TRBV9 to TRBJ2-3, with TRBD2 matching over 10 bases. Trimming took 4 bases from V and 5 from J; bases not matched to a gene: 19. The CDR3 has 19 amino acids. CDR1 and CDR2 (germline): SGDLS, YYNGEE. The CDR3 region is CASSPQGLAGGRREDTQYF. As DNA, the CDR3 is TGTGCCAGCAGCCCCCAGGGATTAGCGGGGGGTCGGCGGGAAGATACGCAGTATTTT.